The present entry profiles one TCR beta chain with its context. It lacks a known antigen. Base quality data are lacking; no much larger clone is found one base away. Sequences MDHEN (CDR1) and SYDVKM (CDR2) are obtained from the germline V gene. The CDR3 holds 17 amino acids from the cysteine to the phenylalanine. Only the CDR3 region is kept as DNA, spanning 51 bases read in frame from base 1. For this chain, trimming is 6 bases at the V end and 0 bases at the J end, and the number of junction bases without a gene match is 7. The sample originates from a study of blood T cell repertoires in COVID-19 (dated by TCRdb to 2018 to 2021). Study-wide context: Samples covering the acute and convalescent phases of COVID-19 were provided by collaborators in the United States, Italy and Spain. The prospective study material was composed of cDNA or gDNA derived from T cells, B-cell-depleted T cells, or PBMCs. Deeply sampled blood TCRbeta repertoires from subjects exposed to, actively infected with, or recovered from COVID-19 were included in the dataset. The repertoires were made available in a free public database intended to serve as a resource for research on the immune response to SARS-CoV-2. The samples were drawn from the first 160 participants of the ongoing ImmuneRACE study and from 1,254 subjects provided by 6 global collaborators. Sample metadata almost always included a de-identified subject ID, COVID-19 status, age in years and sex. Where available, HLA class I and class II types were taken from metadata supplied by the sample provider and were not determined by assay-based typing.

The immunoSEQ Assay, a bias-controlled multiplex PCR, was used to amplify TCRbeta CDR3 regions from genomic DNA. The paper's data handling went like this. The number of nucleated cells in each sample was estimated by amplification of reference gene primers within the assay. Sequence reads were collapsed and filtered to measure the absolute abundance of every unique TCRbeta CDR3 rearrangement. For each sample, productive Simpson clonality was calculated as the square root of Simpson's diversity index across productive rearrangements. TCRdb provides this immuneACCESS table in a form limited to in-frame rearrangements. Some clones are lacking; in checked studies, under half of them reflect an unresolved V gene, and why the rest are absent is not known. That table supplies the V and J calls and clone size; D and trimming were determined from the DNA. Within this sample are nearly 300,000 clones, with 88% of them counted one time only. Of the sample, roughly 6.9% falls within the top ten clones.

Samples from volunteer blood donors who had recovered from COVID-19 were contributed by a second Seattle source. Collaborating institutions collected whole blood in K2EDTA tubes following their own protocols. For TCRbeta analysis, collaborators shipped samples in one of three forms: frozen whole blood, isolated PBMCs, or DNA extracted from either of those sample types. General conclusions and limits of the study: How much clinical and demographic metadata was included differed by source and by participant, and the metadata was provided uncurated.

The sample consisted of peripheral blood. The rearranged segments are TRBV28 and TRBJ2-5; TRBD2 agrees with 13 junctional bases. This TCR was sampled from a young woman who had recovered from COVID-19. The CDR3 loop reads CASSLGLAGAYQETQYF. The bases are TGTGCCAGCAGCCTTGGACTAGCGGGGGCCTACCAAGAGACCCAGTACTTC.